This TCR beta chain was identified during a study of radiotherapy plus CTLA-4 blockade in lung cancer. The table came from immunoSEQ multiplex PCR; TCRdb's copy has only in-frame clones and leaves some out. The sample yields almost 55,000 clones, 79% seen once. The TCR was taken from a human donor with non-small cell lung cancer who had a partial response to radiotherapy plus ipilimumab. Material: peripheral blood, obtained from a patient treated with radiotherapy plus ipilimumab.

The CDR3 is CASRTLEANYGYTF. The CDR3 nucleotides read TGTGCCAGCAGGACGTTGGAGGCTAACTATGGCTACACCTTC. The genes are TRBV6-6 and TRBJ1-2, with D uncertain. Germline V lookup: CDR1 MNHNY, CDR2 SVGAGI (reference sequence). The CDR3 runs to 14 residues. V was shortened by 6 bases and J by 0 bases, with 11 bases between the two germline ends.